Following are 20 T cell receptor beta chains from one sample sequenced in a study of cytomegalovirus exposure and HLA in healthy donors. The PCR employed 60 Vbeta primers together with 13 Jbeta primers. Only in-frame clones appear in the TCRdb table, and some are missing; sequencing was by immunoSEQ multiplex PCR. The table records 150,000 to 200,000 clones, more than 75% of them present only once. The sample consisted of PBMCs. Source of these receptors: a man younger than 35 in good health and CMV-seropositive.

The rearrangement links TRBV9 to TRBJ2-5; TRBD2 matches 7 bases. In germline, CDR1 is SGDLS, CDR2 YYNGEE. Germline trimming cut 3 bases from V and 1 base from J; bases unmatched to any gene: 9. The CDR3 totals 16 residues. CDR3 in amino acids: CASSGTGLSIQETQYF. CDR3 sequence (DNA): TGTGCCAGCAGCGGTACGGGACTATCCATCCAAGAGACCCAGTACTTC.

The chain joins TRBV5-1 to TRBJ2-7; 9 bases are shared with TRBD1. The CDR3 covers 15 residues. Per the germline V gene, CDR1 is SGHRS and CDR2 is YFSETQ. The V and J ends lost 0 bases and 3 bases, in that order; junction bases with no gene match: 4. CDR3 bases: TGCGCCAGCAGCTTGGAGGGACAGGGTATCTACGAGCAGTACTTC. It yields the protein CASSLEGQGIYEQYF.

The rearrangement links TRBV4-2 to TRBJ2-1; 7 bases map to TRBD2. CDR1 is LGHNA and CDR2 is YNFKEQ in the germline V gene. The CDR3 has 16 residues. The trim removed 2 bases at V and 7 bases at J, leaving 11 bases unmatched. Here the CDR3 reads CASSQWELGGSNEQFF. The DNA for the CDR3 is TGTGCCAGCAGCCAATGGGAGCTCGGGGGGTCGAATGAGCAGTTCTTC.

The chain has TRBV9 and TRBJ2-3; no clear D. The germline V and J ends were trimmed by 3 bases and 4 bases, with 12 bases remaining between them. The germline CDR1 and CDR2 sequences are SGDLS and YYNGEE. This CDR3 region has 14 residues. The CDR3 reads CASSGGLTADTQYF. CDR3 bases: TGTGCCAGCAGCGGCGGCCTGACTGCAGATACGCAGTATTTT.

The chain couples TRBV19 to TRBJ1-1; 7 bases align to TRBD1. V trimming: 7 bases; J trimming: 5 bases; junction bases outside the gene matches: 7. The germline CDR1 and CDR2 sequences are LNHDA and SQIVND (reference sequence). This CDR3 has 13 residues. The CDR3 is CASNLVTGTEAFF. The CDR3 DNA reads TGTGCCAGTAATTTAGTGACAGGGACTGAAGCTTTCTTT.

This rearrangement joins TRBV9 to TRBJ2-5, with 7 bases fitting TRBD2. V lost 3 bases, J lost 3 bases, and 8 bases stayed unmatched. The CDR3 runs to 15 residues. Germline CDR1 reads SGDLS; CDR2 reads YYNGEE. The CDR3 region has the DNA TGTGCCAGCAGCGGGAGCGGGACCCACAAAGAGACCCAGTACTTC. Its protein is CASSGSGTHKETQYF.

V is TRBV2 and J is TRBJ2-5; 7 bases match TRBD2. This CDR3 comprises 14 residues. The ends lost 9 bases at V and 2 bases at J; junction bases unmatched: 9. Germline CDR1 and CDR2: SNHLY and FYNNEI. The CDR3 DNA follows: TGTGCCAGAGAAGTGGTTAGCGGGCAAGAGACCCAGTACTTC. It is translated as CAREVVSGQETQYF.

This clone showed up just once. CDR3 in amino acids: CATGRDRTNEKLFF. CDR3 DNA sequence: TGTGCCACCGGGCGAGACAGGACTAATGAAAAACTGTTTTTT. The chain recombines TRBV15 with TRBJ1-4; D possibly corresponds to TRBD1 (6 bases). V was shortened by 8 bases and J by 2 bases, with 12 bases between the two germline ends. Germline V lookup: CDR1 LNHNV, CDR2 YYDKDF (reference sequence). CDR3 length: 14 amino acids.

The chain employs TRBV7-6 and TRBJ1-1; D ambiguous. Between the trimmed V and J ends, which lost 5 bases and 1 base, there was a span of 17 bases. Per the germline V gene, CDR1 is SGHVS and CDR2 is FNYEAQ. The CDR3 contains 16 residues. The CDR3 bases are TGTGCCAGCAGCCCCAACCTGGGCAGCCAGAACACTGAAGCTTTCTTT. Encoded protein: CASSPNLGSQNTEAFF.

This clone was found once. The gene calls are TRBV30 and TRBJ1-4; perhaps TRBD1 as D (5 bases). The V end was cut by 0 bases, the J end by 10 bases, with 15 bases between. Germline V gives CDR1 GTSNPN, CDR2 SVGIG (reference sequence). The CDR3 runs 14 residues. In DNA form, the CDR3 reads TGTGCCTGGAGTGTAGCTGGGCAGGGTGGAAAACTGTTTTTT. Translating it yields CAWSVAGQGGKLFF.

The chain joins TRBV9 to TRBJ1-3; weak D call: TRBD1 (6 bases). V lost 3 bases to trimming and J lost 0 bases, with 10 bases between them. Germline-derived CDR1 and CDR2 are SGDLS and YYNGEE. The CDR3 has 15 amino acids. CDR3 region: CASSAQGSSGNTIYF. The CDR3 DNA is TGTGCCAGCAGCGCTCAGGGGAGCTCTGGAAACACCATATATTTT.

Notes on this clone: A junction boundary mismatches the germline segment, possibly from a read error. The chain uses TRBV7-6 and TRBJ2-6; D may be TRBD1 (5 bases). CDR3 length: 17 residues. Germline CDR1 and CDR2: SGHVS and FNYEAQ. In nucleotides, the CDR3 is TGTGCCAGCAGCTTAGGGGCCCGCAGCTCTGGGGCCAACGGCCTGACTTTC. Translated, it gives CASSLGARSSGANGLTF.

This clone was counted a single time. The rearrangement uses TRBV29-1 and TRBJ1-2; TRBD1 matches at 11 bases. Losses at the gene ends were 5 bases for V and 1 base for J; bases not matched to a gene: 6. CDR3 length: 15 amino acids. Germline V lookup: CDR1 SQVTM, CDR2 ANQGSEA. Here the CDR3 reads CSVTGQGEINYGYTF. The CDR3 DNA is TGCAGCGTTACGGGACAGGGGGAGATTAACTATGGCTACACCTTC.

This chain links TRBV5-1 with TRBJ2-3, with 14 bases that match TRBD2. Losses at the gene ends were 7 bases for V and 5 bases for J; bases not matched to a gene: 3. This CDR3 comprises 14 residues. Germline CDR1 is SGHRS and CDR2 is YFSETQ. CDR3 sequence reads: CASGTSGGQDTQYF. DNA of the CDR3: TGCGCCAGCGGGACTAGCGGGGGTCAAGATACGCAGTATTTT.

The DNA for the CDR3 is TGTGCCAGCAGCATAGGCGGGGGGGCGGGCGAGCAGTTCTTC. Translation gives CASSIGGGAGEQFF. The chain employs TRBV7-2 and TRBJ2-1; 9 positions agree with TRBD2. In germline, CDR1 is SGHTA, CDR2 FQGNSA. The CDR3 has 14 amino acids. Germline trimming cut 5 bases from V and 10 bases from J; bases unmatched to any gene: 9.

This clone was seen once. The rearrangement joins TRBV7-2 to TRBJ1-3, with TRBD1 as a possible D gene (6 bases). Germline CDR1 and CDR2: SGHTA and FQGNSA. CDR3 size: 13 residues. Trimming stripped 5 bases from V and 4 bases from J, with 9 bases between. CDR3 sequence (DNA): TGTGCCAGCAGCGTAGACAGGGGAAACACCATATATTTT. This translates into CASSVDRGNTIYF.

This sequence joins TRBV29-1 and TRBJ1-1, with 7 bases lining up with TRBD1. The ends lost 4 bases at V and 7 bases at J; junction bases unmatched: 6. The CDR3 runs 12 residues. Germline V lookup: CDR1 SQVTM, CDR2 ANQGSEA. CDR3 nucleotide sequence: TGCAGCGTTGGTGCAGGGGGGATTGAAGCTTTCTTT. Translating it yields CSVGAGGIEAFF.

The chain has TRBV7-6 and TRBJ2-1; 9 bases are shared with TRBD1. Losses at the gene ends were 6 bases for V and 0 bases for J; bases not matched to a gene: 18. Germline-derived CDR1 and CDR2 are SGHVS and FNYEAQ. The CDR3 spans 20 residues. CDR3 in amino acids: CASSVWGTGRPQNSYNEQFF. CDR3 bases: TGTGCCAGCAGTGTGTGGGGGACAGGGCGACCCCAGAACTCCTACAATGAGCAGTTCTTC.

This clone was seen a single time. CDR3 bases: TGTGCCAGCAGTGATGGACTTCCCTATGGCTACACCTTC. Translating gives CASSDGLPYGYTF. The rearrangement links TRBV6-6 to TRBJ1-2; D is undetermined. The CDR3 spans 13 residues. Germline assignment: CDR1 MNHNY and CDR2 SVGAGI (reference sequence). Trimming removed 5 bases at V and 4 bases at J, with 11 bases between.

The rearrangement links TRBV4-3 to TRBJ2-7; 8 nucleotides match TRBD1. The CDR3 extends over 14 amino acids. With V trimmed by 4 bases and J by 0 bases, 2 bases remained unmatched. Germline lookup yields CDR1 LGHNA and CDR2 YSLEER. The CDR3 loop reads CASSPGTGSYEQYF. As DNA, the CDR3 is TGCGCCAGCAGCCCCGGGACAGGCTCCTACGAGCAGTACTTC.